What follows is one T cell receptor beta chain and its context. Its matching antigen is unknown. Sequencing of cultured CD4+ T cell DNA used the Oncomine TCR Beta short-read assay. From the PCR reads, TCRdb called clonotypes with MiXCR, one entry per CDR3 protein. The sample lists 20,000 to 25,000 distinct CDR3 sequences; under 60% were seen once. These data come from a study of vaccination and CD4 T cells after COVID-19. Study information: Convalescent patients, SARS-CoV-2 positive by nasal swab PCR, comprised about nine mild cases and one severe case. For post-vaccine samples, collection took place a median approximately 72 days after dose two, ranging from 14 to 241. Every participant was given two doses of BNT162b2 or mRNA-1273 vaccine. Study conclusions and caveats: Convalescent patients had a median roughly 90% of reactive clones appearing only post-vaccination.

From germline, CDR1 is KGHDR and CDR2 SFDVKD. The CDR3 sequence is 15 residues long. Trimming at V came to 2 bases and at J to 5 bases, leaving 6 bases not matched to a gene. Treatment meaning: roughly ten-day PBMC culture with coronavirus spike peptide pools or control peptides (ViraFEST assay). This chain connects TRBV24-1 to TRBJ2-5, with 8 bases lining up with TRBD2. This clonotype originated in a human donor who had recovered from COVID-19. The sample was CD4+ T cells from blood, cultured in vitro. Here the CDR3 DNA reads TGTGCCACCAGTGATTATAGCGGGATGGGCGAGACCCAGTACTTC. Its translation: CATSDYSGMGETQYF.